This T cell receptor (beta chain) is drawn from a study of blood T cell repertoires in COVID-19 (dated by TCRdb to between 2020 and 2021). Notes on the research overall: The collaborator samples originated in the United States, Italy and Spain and spanned the acute and convalescent phases of COVID-19. The samples were drawn from two sources: the first 160 participants of the ongoing ImmuneRACE study, and fewer than 1,500 subjects contributed by 6 global collaborators. The material from the prospective study consisted of cDNA or gDNA derived from T cells, B-cell-depleted T cells, or PBMCs. The repertoires were released in a freely available public database meant as a resource for research on the immune response to SARS-CoV-2. Nearly every sample came with metadata listing a de-identified subject ID, COVID-19 status, age in years and sex. Where available, HLA class I and class II types were obtained from metadata supplied by the sample provider rather than from assay-based typing. Subjects who had been exposed to COVID-19, were actively infected with it, or had recovered from it provided the deeply sampled blood TCRbeta repertoires that made up the dataset.

TCRbeta CDR3 regions were amplified from genomic DNA using the immunoSEQ Assay, a bias-controlled multiplex PCR. Turning to the authors' computational methods: The number of nucleated cells in each sample was estimated from the amplification of reference gene primers within the assay. To quantify the absolute abundance of each unique TCRbeta CDR3 rearrangement, sequence reads were collapsed and filtered. Productive Simpson clonality was computed per sample as the square root of Simpson's diversity index over productive rearrangements. Imported from immuneACCESS, the table was reduced by TCRdb to in-frame sequences with V and J called. These copies leave out some clones; in studies compared against another copy, an unresolved V gene accounts for under half, and the cause of the remainder is not known. Clone size and V and J calls were adopted from that table, with D and trimming inferred from the DNA. This sample has approximately 350,000 clones in its table, and more than 70% of those were observed once. The ten largest clones add up to around 1.3% of the sample.

Collaborating institutions collected whole blood in K2EDTA tubes following their own protocols. For TCRbeta analysis, collaborators shipped samples in one of three forms: frozen whole blood, isolated PBMCs, or DNA extracted from either of those sample types. Summary of the overall study and its limitations: Clinical and demographic metadata were provided uncurated, with the amount varying by source and participant.

Notes on this clone: No antigen is known for it. Qualities for individual bases were not recorded, and no much larger clone is one base off.

The receptor comes from a man between 35 and 55 years old with acute or convalescent COVID-19. Sample: peripheral blood.

The CDR3 reads CAISESGLGTLNEKLFF. The DNA sequence is TGTGCCATCAGTGAGTCAGGGTTGGGGACACTTAATGAAAAACTGTTTTTT. Recombination connected TRBV10-3 to TRBJ1-4, with a tentative D gene TRBD1 over 6 matching bases. CDR1 and CDR2 (ENHRY, SYGVKD) derive from the germline V gene. V is cut by 0 bases and J by 4 bases, and the space between the germline ends is 15 bases. The CDR3 runs 17 amino acids, cysteine and phenylalanine included. The CDR3 DNA has 51 bases and is translated from base 1.